There are many counts of the clone carrying this T cell receptor (beta chain). Its specificity is not known. The study excluded patients with uncontrolled infection, other autoimmune disease, pregnancy or lactation. Clinicians diagnosed patients from clinical symptoms, serum thyroxine and TRAb, thyroid ultrasound and orbital computed tomography. In germline, CDR1 is MNHNS, CDR2 SASEGT. With 7 bases removed from V and 8 bases from J, the gap between germline ends came to 26 bases. CDR3 length: 16 amino acids. These data come from a study of T cells in Graves' hyperthyroidism and ophthalmopathy. Notes on the study in general: The model anticipated ophthalmopathy a median around six months pre-onset. Stable hyperthyroidism was separated from ophthalmopathy by a model based on 13 V-J features.

The TCR beta CDR3 regions underwent amplification using RNA transcripts as the source. TCR CDR3 regions were first amplified by RT-PCR with HTBI primers. Using its own MiXCR run on the multiplex PCR reads, TCRdb lists one record per CDR3 protein. The sample holds under 350,000 distinct CDR3 sequences, about 17% seen once. The chain carries TRBV6-1 and TRBJ1-2, with D possibly TRBD1 on 6 matching bases. Sequenced input: blood. The clonotype was recovered from a woman aged 55-70 years with Graves' ophthalmopathy. As DNA, the CDR3 is TGTGCCAGCACGCACCACGACAGGATGCCGTTAATCGGCTACACCTTC. This encodes CASTHHDRMPLIGYTF.